Listed here are 14 T cell receptor beta chains from one sample, sequenced in a study of blood T cell repertoires in COVID-19. Libraries were prepared by immunoSEQ multiplex PCR; TCRdb keeps only in-frame clonotypes and omits some of them. This table holds around 450,000 clones, around nine tenths found once. Sequenced sample: peripheral blood. The receptors stem from a woman in her thirties with acute or convalescent COVID-19.

The chain recombines TRBV11-3 with TRBJ2-2; perhaps TRBD2 as D (6 bases). V shed 3 bases and J shed 4 bases, with 6 bases lying between them. Germline lookup yields CDR1 SGHNT and CDR2 YENEEA. This CDR3 contains 13 residues. The CDR3 DNA reads as TGTGCCAGCAGCTTGGAGGGCACCGGGGAGCTGTTTTTT. Protein sequence: CASSLEGTGELFF.

The gene calls are TRBV2 and TRBJ2-5, with 10 bases identical to TRBD1. Germline V gene lookup returns CDR1 SNHLY and CDR2 FYNNEI. This CDR3 is built from 15 residues. The V gene end was trimmed by 5 bases and the J gene end by 3 bases; junction bases not matched to a gene: 6. The CDR3 sequence is CASSPRDRGEETQYF. The CDR3 DNA sequence: TGTGCCAGCAGTCCCCGGGACAGGGGTGAAGAGACCCAGTACTTC.

The chain joins TRBV19 to TRBJ1-3; TRBD1 agrees at 7 bases. The V segment lost 3 bases and the J segment 3 bases; nucleotides outside the gene matches: 5. Looked up from germline, CDR1 is LNHDA and CDR2 is SQIVND (reference sequence). The CDR3 loop spans 15 amino acids. CDR3 sequence (DNA): TGTGCCAGTAGTATTCAGGGGGTTGTTGGAAACACCATATATTTT. This encodes CASSIQGVVGNTIYF.

This chain links TRBV11-3 with TRBJ2-3, with TRBD2 matching over 13 bases. Germline V lookup: CDR1 SGHNT, CDR2 YENEEA. The CDR3 contains 15 residues. J gave up 4 bases and V 8 bases, and 6 bases lay outside the gene matches. The CDR3 sequence: CASAPGTSGADTQYF. The CDR3 DNA reads TGTGCCAGCGCCCCCGGGACTAGCGGGGCAGATACGCAGTATTTT.

The chain couples TRBV21-1 to TRBJ1-5; the table names TRBD1, a call not compared with the DNA. TRBV21-1 corresponds to a pseudogene. The CDR3 contains 18 residues. The CDR3 reads CASSTDGTDLLFDQPQHF. In DNA form, the CDR3 reads TGTGCCAGCAGCACAGACGGGACAGATCTTCTCTTTGATCAGCCCCAGCATTTT.

The gene calls are TRBV18 and TRBJ2-7; TRBD1 might be the D (5 bases). This CDR3 is 13 amino acids long. Trimming pared 3 bases from V and 2 bases from J, leaving 8 bases between. Germline-derived CDR1 and CDR2 are KGHSH and LQKENI. The CDR3 DNA sequence: TGTGCCAGCTCACCCAGGGTCACCTACGAGCAGTACTTC. Translated, it gives CASSPRVTYEQYF.

The chain carries TRBV28 and TRBJ2-4, with TRBD1 matching over 7 bases. The CDR3 consists of 16 residues. V trimming: 6 bases; J trimming: 0 bases; junction bases outside the gene matches: 8. Germline loops: CDR1 MDHEN, CDR2 SYDVKM. The CDR3 DNA sequence: TGTGCCAGCAGCTCACAGGGGAAGGGAGCCAAAAACATTCAGTACTTC. Its protein product is CASSSQGKGAKNIQYF.

J is TRBJ2-5 and V is TRBV7-3; TRBD2 aligns across 7 bases. The CDR3 totals 14 residues. Trimming took 1 base from V and 5 from J; bases not matched to a gene: 4. CDR1 SGHTA and CDR2 FQGTGA come from the germline V gene. This chain's CDR3 is CASSLIAGDETQYF. In nucleotides, the CDR3 is TGTGCCAGCAGCTTAATTGCGGGGGACGAGACCCAGTACTTC.

This chain connects TRBV5-1 to TRBJ2-1; 7 positions agree with TRBD1. Germline V lookup: CDR1 SGHRS, CDR2 YFSETQ. With 6 bases clipped from V and 2 bases from J, the junction kept 8 bases outside the gene matches. The CDR3 totals 15 residues. CDR3 nucleotide sequence: TGCGCCAGCACCAGAACAACAGGGGCCTACAATGAGCAGTTCTTC. Protein sequence: CASTRTTGAYNEQFF.

CDR3 in amino acids: CASSPGQGNNQPQHF. The DNA for the CDR3 is TGCGCCAGCAGCCCGGGACAGGGGAACAATCAGCCCCAGCATTTT. The chain has TRBV5-1 and TRBJ1-5; 10 bases are shared with TRBD1. There are 15 residues in the CDR3. The V and J ends lost 4 bases and 3 bases, in that order; junction bases with no gene match: 4. Germline V lookup: CDR1 SGHRS, CDR2 YFSETQ.

J is TRBJ2-3 and V is TRBV5-1; TRBD1 might be the D (5 bases). There are 16 residues in the CDR3. Deletions cut 3 bases from V and 2 bases from J, with 16 bases between. Germline V gives CDR1 SGHRS, CDR2 YFSETQ. CDR3 amino acids: CASSWGRRTTTDTQYF. CDR3 bases: TGCGCCAGCAGCTGGGGTAGGCGGACAACCACAGATACGCAGTATTTT.

The rearrangement links TRBV19 to TRBJ2-1, with a possible D match to TRBD1 (6 bases). From germline, CDR1 is LNHDA and CDR2 SQIVND (reference sequence). The CDR3 totals 15 residues. Between the trimmed V and J ends, which lost 2 bases and 4 bases, there was a span of 12 bases. CDR3 nucleotide sequence: TGTGCCAGTAGTATAATGGGGGCTGGTTACAATGAGCAGTTCTTC. Amino acids: CASSIMGAGYNEQFF.

The CDR3 DNA follows: TGTGCCAGCAGCTTGAAGGGTTCAGGGGCCACCTACGAGCAGTACTTC. Amino acids: CASSLKGSGATYEQYF. The gene calls are TRBV5-5 and TRBJ2-7; a possible D gene is TRBD1 (6 bases). CDR1 is SGHKS, CDR2 YYEKEE, per germline (reference sequence). V lost 1 base and J lost 2, with 16 bases in between. The CDR3 sequence is 16 residues long. The whole variable domain, filled in from reference TRBV5-5 and TRBJ2-7, reads DAGVTQSPTHLIKTRGQQVTLRCSPISGHKSVSWYQQVLGQGPQFIFQYYEKEERGRGNFPDRFSARQFPNYSSELNVNALLLGDSALYLCASSLKGSGATYEQYFGPGTRLTVT.

The genes are TRBV29-1 and TRBJ2-4, with 7 bases matching TRBD2. Trimming removed 7 bases from V and 11 bases from J; junction bases left unmatched: 8. This CDR3 is built from 11 residues. CDR1 SQVTM and CDR2 ANQGSEA come from the germline V gene. CDR3 loop: CSGSGGGVQYF. The DNA for the CDR3 is TGCAGCGGAAGCGGTGGGGGGGTTCAGTACTTC.